This T cell receptor (beta chain) was sequenced during a study of blood T cell repertoires in COVID-19. Study in general: Collection of acute and convalescent COVID-19 samples took place in the United States, Italy and Spain. In each case, the material was cDNA or gDNA derived from T cells, B-cell-depleted T cells, or PBMCs.

Original data processing: Amplification with reference gene primers provided the estimates of nucleated cell counts. Profiled with immunoSEQ multiplex PCR; TCRdb holds only in-frame clones, not every one. Clonal size and the V and J genes are those of that table, whereas D and trimming came from the DNA. The sample records about half a million clones, approximately 85% being singletons. The receptor was derived from a human donor in a cohort sampled during active COVID-19. The specimen was peripheral blood.

The DNA of the CDR3 is TGTGCCAGCCGCCTAGGGGGGGTGGGGGCCAACGTCCTGACTTTC. This encodes CASRLGGVGANVLTF. This chain links TRBV9 with TRBJ2-6, with a possible D match to TRBD2 (7 bases). The CDR3 contains 15 residues. From germline, CDR1 is SGDLS and CDR2 YYNGEE. Trimming removed 7 bases at V and 4 bases at J, with 15 bases between.